A single sample is the source of the 30 T cell receptor beta chains below, sequenced in a study of T-cell memory formation after mild COVID-19. One entry per CDR3 protein, called by TCRdb with MiXCR from the 5' RACE reads. The sample lists 65,000 to 95,000 distinct CDR3 sequences, roughly 13% seen once, with roughly 40% in the top ten. The sample comprised PBMCs or a T cell subset sorted from them (not recorded which). The receptors originated from a man younger than 35 who had mild COVID-19 (a few samples of this study predate the infection). Cell type and time point are not known.

The table lists this clonotype with a count of one. The chain couples TRBV4-1 to TRBJ1-5; no firm D call. CDR1 MGHRA and CDR2 YSYEKL come from the germline V gene. Between the trimmed V and J ends, which lost 4 bases and 5 bases, there was a span of 9 bases. The CDR3 contains 13 residues. The chain's CDR3 is CASSLELHQPQHF. The CDR3, as DNA: TGCGCCAGCAGCCTTGAGCTTCATCAGCCCCAGCATTTT.

This clonotype has only a few counts. The chain is built from TRBV27 and TRBJ2-4, with 8 positions matching TRBD1. Germline V gene sequence: CDR1 MNHEY, CDR2 SMNVEV (reference sequence). CDR3 size: 15 residues. V gave up 2 bases and J gave up 10 bases; unmatched junction bases: 10. The CDR3 DNA follows: TGTGCCAGCAGTTTAGGGGCAACAGGGGGAGGTATTCAGTACTTC. The encoded protein is CASSLGATGGGIQYF.

This clonotype was seen a handful of times. The chain joins TRBV7-9 to TRBJ2-3; no clear D. The CDR3 runs to 15 residues. Trimming removed 4 bases at V and 0 bases at J, with 11 bases between. Germline V gene lookup returns CDR1 SEHNR and CDR2 FQNEAQ (reference sequence). The CDR3 DNA reads TGTGCCAGCAGCTCCTTGCGGCTGAGCACAGATACGCAGTATTTT. Translating gives CASSSLRLSTDTQYF.

The V and J genes are TRBV11-2 and TRBJ2-3, with D possibly being TRBD2 (5 bases). V dropped 1 base and J dropped 0 bases, with 14 bases sitting between them. Per germline, CDR1 SGHAT and CDR2 FQNNGV. There are 17 residues in the CDR3. The CDR3 bases are TGTGCCAGCAGCTTAGCGGGGTCGACCACTAGCACAGATACGCAGTATTTT. Its translation is CASSLAGSTTSTDTQYF.

The chain recombines TRBV6-2 or TRBV6-3 with TRBJ1-5; 8 bases match TRBD1. Germline CDR1 reads MNHEY; CDR2 reads SVGEGT. The CDR3 contains 15 residues. V gave up 6 bases and J gave up 1 base; unmatched junction bases: 5. The CDR3 DNA sequence: TGTGCCAGCAGCCCCTGGACAGGGAGCAATCAGCCCCAGCATTTT. Translating gives CASSPWTGSNQPQHF.

This clonotype has just a few counts. V is TRBV10-3 and J is TRBJ1-3; D remains unclear. The CDR3 spans 14 residues. Germline V CDR1 and CDR2: ENHRY, SYGVKD. Trimming stripped 6 bases from V and 2 bases from J, with 11 bases between. CDR3 nucleotide sequence: TGTGCCATCAGGGTAGAGACGACTGGAAACACCATATATTTT. Its protein product is CAIRVETTGNTIYF.

The chain carries TRBV27 and TRBJ1-6; no firm D call. The germline gives CDR1 MNHEY, CDR2 SMNVEV (reference sequence). This CDR3 has 13 amino acids. Trimming shortened V by 3 bases and J by 9 bases, and 9 bases separated the two germline ends. This CDR3 reads CASSLGRISPLHF. CDR3 coding DNA: TGTGCCAGCAGTTTGGGGAGGATTTCACCCCTCCACTTT.

The J gene is TRBJ2-1, the V gene TRBV6-2 or TRBV6-3, with 7 bases aligning to TRBD2. This CDR3 contains 17 residues. V lost 5 bases, J lost 2 bases, and 12 bases stayed unmatched. CDR1 MNHEY and CDR2 SVGEGT come from the germline V gene. The CDR3 is CASSPGLGGGPYNEQFF. CDR3 nucleotides: TGTGCCAGCAGTCCCGGTTTGGGGGGGGGACCCTACAATGAGCAGTTCTTC.

V gene TRBV5-1 combines with J gene TRBJ1-1; D is uncertain. V was shortened by 0 bases and J by 7 bases, with 10 bases between the two germline ends. This CDR3 comprises 13 residues. CDR1 is SGHRS, CDR2 YFSETQ, per germline. The CDR3 protein is CASSLVGRDEAFF. The CDR3 coding sequence is TGCGCCAGCAGCTTGGTCGGAAGAGATGAAGCTTTCTTT.

Only a few counts were recorded for this clonotype. V and J are TRBV12-3 or TRBV12-4 and TRBJ2-4; D might be TRBD1 (5 bases). With 5 bases removed from V and 5 bases from J, the gap between germline ends came to 13 bases. CDR3 size: 14 residues. CDR3 protein: CASSAQGTQNIQYF. Here the CDR3 DNA reads TGTGCCAGCAGTGCCCAGGGTACCCAAAACATTCAGTACTTC.

This clonotype has just a few counts. The rearrangement uses TRBV19 and TRBJ2-7; tentative D call: TRBD2 (7 bases). Germline-derived CDR1 and CDR2 are LNHDA and SQIVND (reference sequence). V lost 3 bases and J 5 bases, leaving 17 bases between the germline ends. The CDR3 is 15 amino acids. The CDR3 loop reads CASSIRGGASHEQYF. The CDR3 bases are TGTGCCAGTAGTATTCGAGGGGGGGCGTCCCACGAGCAGTACTTC. Supplemented by reference TRBV19 and TRBJ2-7, the full variable domain reads DGGITQSPKYLFRKEGQNVTLSCEQNLNHDAMYWYRQDPGQGLRLIYYSQIVNDFQKGDIAEGYSVSREKKESFPLTVTSAQKNPTAFYLCASSIRGGASHEQYFGPGTRLTVT.

This clonotype has a handful of counts. V and J are TRBV6-5 and TRBJ2-5, with D tentatively TRBD1 (7 bases). V dropped 6 bases and J dropped 3 bases, with 11 bases sitting between them. CDR3 size: 13 residues. Germline V gives CDR1 MNHEY, CDR2 SVGAGI. In DNA form, the CDR3 reads TGTGCCAGCAGGCGGGACAGAGAAGAGACCCAGTACTTC. Residues: CASRRDREETQYF.

V gene TRBV25-1 combines with J gene TRBJ1-5; possibly TRBD1 for D (5 bases). V shed 5 bases and J shed 7 bases, with 15 bases lying between them. The germline gives CDR1 MGHDK, CDR2 SYGVNS. The CDR3 loop spans 14 amino acids. CDR3 region: CASSPGTAIQPQHF. The CDR3, as DNA: TGTGCCAGCAGTCCCGGGACCGCGATCCAGCCCCAGCATTTT.

A few counts support this clonotype. The chain employs TRBV11-3 and TRBJ2-1, with TRBD2 matching 9 bases. V dropped 3 bases and J dropped 5; count of bases not matched to a gene: 5. Germline assignment: CDR1 SGHNT and CDR2 YENEEA. CDR3 length equals 15 residues. As DNA, the CDR3 is TGTGCCAGCAGCTTGCCCGGCGGGGGGGACAATGAGCAGTTCTTC. Protein sequence: CASSLPGGGDNEQFF.

This clonotype appeared a few times. The rearrangement uses TRBV12-3 or TRBV12-4 and TRBJ2-3; the D gene is possibly TRBD2 (6 bases). The CDR3 spans 16 residues. V lost 5 bases, J lost 2 bases, and 17 bases lay in between. DNA for the CDR3: TGTGCCAGCAGTCCCCCCCGGGGGACCGCCACAGATACGCAGTATTTT. The encoded protein is CASSPPRGTATDTQYF.

The CDR3: CASSFGLANEQFF. In DNA form, the CDR3 reads TGTGCCAGCAGTTTTGGACTAGCCAATGAGCAGTTCTTC. The chain couples TRBV12-3 or TRBV12-4 to TRBJ2-1; 8 positions match TRBD2. The CDR3 is 13 amino acids. Losses at the gene ends were 3 bases for V and 6 bases for J; bases not matched to a gene: 1.

The rearrangement joins TRBV27 to TRBJ2-5, with 8 bases fitting TRBD2. Germline V gene data show CDR1 as MNHEY and CDR2 as SMNVEV (reference sequence). The CDR3 spans 14 residues. V trimming: 7 bases; J trimming: 3 bases; junction bases outside the gene matches: 7. The CDR3 DNA sequence: TGTGCCAGCATAGGAGCGGGGGAGAAAGAGACCCAGTACTTC. This codes for CASIGAGEKETQYF.

This clonotype was detected a few times. This rearrangement joins TRBV3-1 to TRBJ2-7; no definite D call. CDR3 length: 14 amino acids. CDR1 and CDR2 (germline): LGHDT, YNNKEL (reference sequence). Trimming cost V 4 bases and J 7 bases, with 17 bases left between them. For the CDR3, the DNA is TGTGCCAGCAGCCTCTCGGGCCGACTCGGGGAGCAGTACGTC. Its protein product is CASSLSGRLGEQYV.

This chain joins TRBV29-1 and TRBJ2-1; 7 bases fit TRBD1. The germline V gene encodes CDR1 SQVTM and CDR2 ANQGSEA. The CDR3 sequence is 14 residues long. J was trimmed by 5 bases and V by 7 bases; bases with no gene match: 11. For the CDR3, the DNA is TGCAGCGCACAGGGGACCCTTTCGGACAATGAGCAGTTCTTC. This codes for CSAQGTLSDNEQFF.

The rearrangement links TRBV4-3 to TRBJ2-1; D gene ambiguous. The CDR3 length is 13 residues. Germline V gene sequence: CDR1 LGHNA, CDR2 YSLEER. V lost 5 bases, J lost 7 bases, and 12 bases lay in between. Here the CDR3 reads CASSSGPSNEQFF. The CDR3 DNA follows: TGCGCCAGCAGCTCAGGTCCGTCGAATGAGCAGTTCTTC.

The gene calls are TRBV7-3 and TRBJ1-3; TRBD1 matches at 7 bases. The germline V gene encodes CDR1 SGHTA and CDR2 FQGTGA. The CDR3 is 14 amino acids. V trimming: 9 bases; J trimming: 0 bases; junction bases outside the gene matches: 5. CDR3 protein: CASPGQRSGNTIYF. The CDR3 DNA reads as TGTGCCAGTCCGGGACAGCGCTCTGGAAACACCATATATTTT.

This clonotype was recorded a few times. The rearrangement links TRBV10-3 to TRBJ2-7, with a weak D call TRBD1 (5 bases). The CDR3 is 11 amino acids. V lost 10 bases and J 4 bases, leaving 11 bases between the germline ends. Per the germline V gene, CDR1 is ENHRY and CDR2 is SYGVKD. The CDR3 DNA reads TGTGCCACCAGGGCTCAGTACGAGCAGTACGTC. This translates into CATRAQYEQYV.

V gene TRBV20-1 combines with J gene TRBJ2-3; TRBD2 matches 9 bases. The CDR3 runs 17 residues. The V and J ends lost 4 bases and 2 bases, in that order; junction bases with no gene match: 13. Germline CDR1 reads DFQATT; CDR2 reads SNEGSKA (reference sequence). CDR3 protein: CSANPLKAGGDTDTQYF. CDR3 sequence (DNA): TGCAGTGCTAACCCCCTGAAAGCGGGGGGCGACACAGATACGCAGTATTTT.

J is TRBJ2-5 and V is TRBV7-8; D not resolved. Looked up from germline, CDR1 is SGHVS and CDR2 is FQNEAQ. Trimming took 3 bases from V and 1 from J, leaving 9 bases between them. The CDR3 extends over 14 amino acids. The CDR3 region has the DNA TGTGCCAGCAGCTTGGGCCTAGTCCAAGAGACCCAGTACTTC. Protein: CASSLGLVQETQYF.

V is TRBV5-1 and J is TRBJ1-3, with D unclear. There are 14 residues in the CDR3. In germline, CDR1 is SGHRS, CDR2 YFSETQ. V was cut by 4 bases and J by 2 bases, with 10 bases left in between. CDR3 in DNA: TGCGCCAGCAGCCGCGGGGTTACTGGAAACACCATATATTTT. Its translation is CASSRGVTGNTIYF.

In the case of this clonotype: At one of its ends the junction is not consistent with the germline gene, which may arise from a read error. This chain uses TRBV7-7 with TRBJ2-5; 9 bases align to TRBD2. Per germline, CDR1 SSHAT and CDR2 FNYEAQ (reference sequence). There are 20 residues in the CDR3. CDR3 nucleotide sequence: TGTGCTAGCAGCTTAGCCCACCCTTCAGCGGGGGGACAGTACCAAGAGACCCAGTACTTC. Translating gives CASSLAHPSAGGQYQETQYF.

This rearrangement joins TRBV5-1 to TRBJ2-4; maybe TRBD1 (6 bases). V lost 0 bases to trimming and J lost 15 bases, with 19 bases between them. CDR1 is SGHRS, CDR2 YFSETQ, per germline. The CDR3 loop spans 14 amino acids. CDR3 sequence reads: CASSLVEQGDLSYF. The CDR3 nucleotides read TGCGCCAGCAGCTTGGTCGAACAGGGAGACCTTTCGTACTTC. The full variable domain, with the rest looked up from reference TRBV5-1 and TRBJ2-4, is KAGVTQTPRYLIKTRGQQVTLSCSPISGHRSVSWYQQTPGQGLQFLFEYFSETQRNKGNFPGRFSGRQFSNSRSEMNVSTLELGDSALYLCASSLVEQGDLSYFGAGTRLSVL.

The V call is TRBV6-2 or TRBV6-3, the J call TRBJ1-1; no clear D gene. Germline loops: CDR1 MNHEY, CDR2 SVGEGT. Trimming pared 4 bases from V and 6 bases from J, leaving 15 bases between. This CDR3 is 14 amino acids long. Here the CDR3 reads CASSFTLDPAEAFF. Written as DNA, the CDR3 is TGTGCCAGCAGTTTTACACTGGACCCTGCTGAAGCTTTCTTT.

This chain uses TRBV4-3 with TRBJ2-2; 15 bases line up with TRBD2. The CDR3 totals 17 residues. With V trimmed by 5 bases and J by 4 bases, 5 bases remained unmatched. CDR1 and CDR2 from the germline V gene are LGHNA and YSLEER. CDR3 sequence reads: CASSSRTSGGATGELFF. The CDR3, as DNA: TGCGCCAGCAGCTCCAGGACTAGCGGGGGGGCCACCGGGGAGCTGTTTTTT.

This clonotype was detected many times. This chain joins TRBV5-5 and TRBJ2-3; no firm D call. CDR1 is SGHKS, CDR2 YYEKEE, per germline (reference sequence). This CDR3 region has 10 residues. V was trimmed by 3 bases and J by 4 bases, leaving 0 bases between them. The CDR3 region is CASSSDTQYF. The CDR3, as DNA: TGTGCCAGCAGCTCAGATACGCAGTATTTT.